Listed below are T cell receptor beta chains from one sample, sequenced in a study of blood T cell repertoires in COVID-19. Measured with immunoSEQ multiplex PCR; TCRdb has only the in-frame clones, and not every one. The sample records over 110,000 clones, about 90% being singletons. The sample consisted of peripheral blood. The receptor source for this set is a woman aged 45 to 65 with acute or convalescent COVID-19. Both conserved end residues are part of each CDR3. Each record gives: V gene, clone size, D gene, J gene, CDR3 DNA, CDR3 protein. D genes are given only for firm matches. Size tells how often a clone was seen (once, few, many) or the class of an expanded clone, and some rows leave it out.

TRBV7-9	NA	NA	TRBJ2-2	TGTGCCAGCAGCCTCCTGGACATAAACACCGGGGAGCTGTTTTTT	CASSLLDINTGELFF
TRBV6-1	NA	NA	TRBJ1-4	TGTGCCAGCAGTGAATCAGTGGAGTTATATGCAACTAATGAAAAACTGTTTTTT	CASSESVELYATNEKLFF
TRBV5-8	NA	NA	TRBJ1-6	TGTGCCAGCAGCTTGGCCTGGCAGGGGAATAATTCACCCCTCCACTTT	CASSLAWQGNNSPLHF
TRBV11-3	NA	TRBD2	TRBJ2-1	TGTGCCAGCAGCCGGCCTAGCGGGAGCTACAATGAGCAGTTCTTC	CASSRPSGSYNEQFF
TRBV5-1	NA	TRBD2	TRBJ2-2	TGCGCCAGCAGCATCCGACTAGCGGGGCCGAACACCGGGGAGCTGTTTTTT	CASSIRLAGPNTGELFF
TRBV7-6	NA	TRBD2	TRBJ2-5	TGTGCCAGCAGCTCACTAGCGGGGGGGCAAGAGACCCAGTACTTC	CASSSLAGGQETQYF
TRBV27	NA	NA	TRBJ2-1	TGTGCCAGCAGCCCCCTTTTTTACGCGGGTACAGGGAAGGCTTTGAATGAGCAGTTCTTC	CASSPLFYAGTGKALNEQFF
TRBV18	NA	NA	TRBJ1-1	TGTGCCAGCTCACTATACAGGGAGAAGCTAAACACTGAAGCTTTCTTT	CASSLYREKLNTEAFF
TRBV18	once	NA	TRBJ1-5	TGTGCCAGCTCACCACTCGAGACACCGAGCAATCAGCCCCAGCATTTT	CASSPLETPSNQPQHF
TRBV9	NA	NA	TRBJ2-5	TGTGCCAGCAGCGCCCACAACCCGGGAGTCGGGGAGACCCAGTACTTC	CASSAHNPGVGETQYF
TRBV9	once	TRBD1	TRBJ2-7	TGTGCCAGTTGGACAGGGGGCGGCAACGAGCAGTACTTC	CASWTGGGNEQYF
TRBV6-6	NA	TRBD1	TRBJ1-2	TGTGCCAGCAGCGTTACCGGACAGGCGATCTATGGCTACACCTTC	CASSVTGQAIYGYTF
TRBV10-2	NA	TRBD2	TRBJ2-5	TGCGCCAGCAGTGCTAGCGGGAGAGGGGAGACCCAGTACTTC	CASSASGRGETQYF
TRBV6-1	NA	TRBD1	TRBJ1-2	TGTGCCAGCAGTGAAGCCGCGATTGGGGCGGGACAGGCATATGGCTACACCTTC	CASSEAAIGAGQAYGYTF
TRBV18	NA	NA	TRBJ2-2	TGTGCCAGCTCACCGCCTAGTCAAGGCTATGCCGGGGAGCTGTTTTTT	CASSPPSQGYAGELFF
TRBV7-9	NA	NA	TRBJ1-1	TGTGCCAGCAGCCCAGACGAGGGCTGGCCTGGAGCTTTCTTT	CASSPDEGWPGAFF
TRBV2	NA	NA	TRBJ2-2	TGTGCCAGCCGACAGGCCCCGAACACCGGGGAGCTGTTTTTT	CASRQAPNTGELFF
TRBV9	NA	TRBD1	TRBJ1-2	TGTGCCAGCAGCATGGGACAGGGTAACTATGGCTACACCTTC	CASSMGQGNYGYTF
TRBV5-5	once	TRBD1	TRBJ2-3	TGTGCCAGCAGCTCGAACCGCTTACCGGGACAGGGTTCCGCCGGGCAGTATTTT	CASSSNRLPGQGSAGQYF
TRBV7-9	NA	NA	TRBJ2-3	TGTGCCAGCAGCTTAGCGTGGGAGATGGGCACAGATACGCAGTATTTT	CASSLAWEMGTDTQYF
TRBV7-9	NA	NA	TRBJ2-1	TGTGCCAGCAGCTTAGTCAGCTACAATGAGCAGTTCTTC	CASSLVSYNEQFF
TRBV4-1	once	TRBD2	TRBJ2-7	TGCGCCAGCAGCCAAGATTTTGGGGCTAGCGGCGTTTACGAGCAGTACTTC	CASSQDFGASGVYEQYF
TRBV5-4	NA	NA	TRBJ1-6	TGTGCCAGCAGCTTGGGTTCACAGACTAATTCACCCCTCCACTTT	CASSLGSQTNSPLHF
TRBV4-2	NA	NA	TRBJ1-1	TGTGCCAGCAGCCAAGTAGCTGATACTGAAGCTTTCTTT	CASSQVADTEAFF
TRBV4-1	few	NA	TRBJ1-1	TGCGCCAGCAGCTCCCATGACAGCCACCACACTGAAGCTTTCTTT	CASSSHDSHHTEAFF
TRBV27	NA	TRBD2	TRBJ2-1	TGTGCCAGCAGAGAGTCTAGCGGGGGTTACAATGAGCAGTTCTTC	CASRESSGGYNEQFF
TRBV30	once	NA	TRBJ1-4	TGTGCCTGGAGTCGTAGGGGCAGGTGGGAAAAACTGTTTTTT	CAWSRRGRWEKLFF
TRBV5-1	NA	TRBD1	TRBJ2-3	TGCGCCAGCTCTCGGGACAGGGCAAGCACAGATACGCAGTATTTT	CASSRDRASTDTQYF
TRBV7-3	NA	NA	TRBJ1-1	TGTGCCAGCAGCTCCCGGACTGCCACTGAAGCTTTCTTT	CASSSRTATEAFF
TRBV18	NA	TRBD1	TRBJ1-3	TGTGCCAGCTCACCGCCGGGACAGGGTACTGGAAACACCATATATTTT	CASSPPGQGTGNTIYF
TRBV2	NA	TRBD2	TRBJ2-5	TGTGCCAGCAGTGACCTTCCGGCTAGCGGAGTTGGGGAGACCCAGTACTTC	CASSDLPASGVGETQYF
TRBV27	NA	TRBD1	TRBJ2-7	TGTGCCAGCAGTTCGCCGACCGGGACAGGGATTTACGAGCAGTACTTC	CASSSPTGTGIYEQYF
TRBV5-6	NA	NA	TRBJ2-3	TGTGCCAGCAGCCCATTAGGTGGAGCAGATACGCAGTATTTT	CASSPLGGADTQYF
TRBV7-9	NA	NA	TRBJ1-1	TGTGCCAGCAGCTTTTACAGGTGGGAGGACACTGAAGCTTTCTTT	CASSFYRWEDTEAFF
TRBV7-6	NA	TRBD2	TRBJ2-1	TGTGCCAGCAGCCTAGCGGGAGAGTATGAGCAGTTCTTC	CASSLAGEYEQFF
TRBV28	NA	NA	TRBJ1-6	TGTGCCAGCGAGGAGGGCAGGGCGAGTTCACCCCTCCACTTT	CASEEGRASSPLHF
TRBV19	NA	TRBD2	TRBJ2-5	TGTGCCAGTAGTACTGGACTAGCGGGGGCAGAGACCCAGTACTTC	CASSTGLAGAETQYF
TRBV5-1	NA	TRBD2	TRBJ2-1	TGCGCCAGCAGCCGAGAGTCGGGACTAGCGGGGAGAGATGAGCAGTTCTTC	CASSRESGLAGRDEQFF
TRBV27	NA	NA	TRBJ2-1	TGTGCCAGCAGATATGCGGGGAGCTCCTACAATGAGCAGTTCTTC	CASRYAGSSYNEQFF
TRBV7-9	NA	TRBD2	TRBJ2-7	TGTGCCAGCAGCTCCGGGGGACTAGCGGTTTACGAGCAGTACTTC	CASSSGGLAVYEQYF
TRBV28	NA	NA	TRBJ1-1	TGTGCCAGCAGTTTGGTACAGGGGAACACTGAAGCTTTCTTT	CASSLVQGNTEAFF
TRBV7-2	NA	TRBD1	TRBJ1-2	TGTGCCAGCAGCTCAAGACAGGGTTTGGCCTATGGCTACACCTTC	CASSSRQGLAYGYTF
TRBV2	NA	TRBD1	TRBJ1-2	TGTGCCAGCAGGGGGGGACAGGGGTATTATGGCTACACCTTC	CASRGGQGYYGYTF
TRBV29-1	NA	NA	TRBJ1-1	TGCAGCTCCAAGGGGCTGGTGGGGAACACTGAAGCTTTCTTT	CSSKGLVGNTEAFF
TRBV2	NA	NA	TRBJ1-6	TGTGCCAGCAGCGAGTCCGGGAGGATGGTCTCACCCCTCCACTTT	CASSESGRMVSPLHF
TRBV2	NA	TRBD1	TRBJ2-5	TGTGCCAGCAGTGAAGCGCTGACAGGGCGTAGGGAGACCCAGTACTTC	CASSEALTGRRETQYF
TRBV28	NA	NA	TRBJ1-5	TGTGCCAGCAGTTCAACTCCTGATAATCAGCCCCAGCATTTT	CASSSTPDNQPQHF
TRBV27	NA	TRBD1	TRBJ1-4	TGTGCCAGCAGTTTACAAGGACAGGGAGCTCCAAAACTGTTTTTT	CASSLQGQGAPKLFF
TRBV27	NA	NA	TRBJ2-3	TGTGCCAGCAGTCCTCTTAGCACAGATACGCAGTATTTT	CASSPLSTDTQYF
TRBV7-3	NA	TRBD1	TRBJ1-1	TGTGCCAGCAGCCCACAGGGGTATTTCACTGAAGCTTTCTTT	CASSPQGYFTEAFF
TRBV11-2	NA	TRBD2	TRBJ2-1	TGTGCCAGCAGCTTAGGGGGAGGGAATGAGCAGTTCTTC	CASSLGGGNEQFF
TRBV7-9	NA	NA	TRBJ2-2	TGTGCCAGTACTCCGAACACCGGGGAGCTGTTTTTT	CASTPNTGELFF
TRBV6-5	NA	NA	TRBJ1-2	TGTGCCAGCAAAGGGGATGGCTACACCTTC	CASKGDGYTF
TRBV7-8	NA	TRBD2	TRBJ2-1	TGTGCCAGCACTCCCTCCCTCCTAGCGGGAGGGTGGAATGAGCAGTTCTTC	CASTPSLLAGGWNEQFF
TRBV6-1	NA	NA	TRBJ2-5	TGTGCCAGCAGTGAATTAGGACTGTTCCAAGAGACCCAGTACTTC	CASSELGLFQETQYF
TRBV2	few	NA	TRBJ2-1	TGTGCCAGCAGTGGCTCATTTCGGAATGAGCAGTTCTTC	CASSGSFRNEQFF
TRBV7-2	NA	TRBD2	TRBJ2-2	TGTGCCAGCAGCTTAGTGGGACTAGCGGGGAACACCGGGGAGCTGTTTTTT	CASSLVGLAGNTGELFF
TRBV18	once	NA	TRBJ2-7	TGTGCCAGCTCGATACAGGGATACGAGCAGTACTTC	CASSIQGYEQYF
TRBV27	once	NA	TRBJ2-2	TGTGCCAGCAGCCCCTCTTACACCGGGGAGCTGTTTTTT	CASSPSYTGELFF
TRBV6-6	NA	NA	TRBJ2-1	TGTGCCAGCAGTCCTCTCGACAATGAGCAGTTCTTC	CASSPLDNEQFF